The rows below give T cell receptor beta chains drawn from one sample of a study of CD8 T cells in Susac syndrome. TCRdb recomputed calls from the immunoSEQ multiplex PCR reads with MiXCR, one row per CDR3 protein. The data hold 80,000 to 90,000 distinct CDR3 sequences, with approximately 95% observed a single time. Material: CD8+ T cells from PBMCs. Receptors were obtained from a human donor in good health. Both conserved end residues are part of each CDR3. A D gene is named only where the DNA matches it firmly. Not every row has a clone size; where given, it reads once, few, many or a size class.

cdr3_aa cdr3_nt v_call clone_size j_call d_call
CASSIAGNEQYF TGTGCCAGTAGTATAGCCGGGAACGAGCAGTACTTC TRBV19 - TRBJ2-7 -
CASGLGGLEQYF TGTGCTAGTGGCCTGGGAGGGCTCGAGCAGTACTTC TRBV12-5 - TRBJ2-7 TRBD2
CASRDYELVGLGEQYF TGTGCCAGCAGAGATTACGAACTCGTCGGGTTGGGTGAGCAGTACTTC TRBV2 once TRBJ2-7 -
CASNGGGAETQYF TGTGCCAGCAATGGCGGGGGGGCAGAGACCCAGTACTTC TRBV9 - TRBJ2-5 TRBD2
CASSVTGDPTDTQYF TGTGCCAGCAGCGTTACAGGGGATCCTACAGATACGCAGTATTTT TRBV11-2 - TRBJ2-3 TRBD1
CASRPTTGMNTEAFF TGTGCCAGCAGACCTACGACAGGGATGAACACTGAAGCTTTCTTT TRBV28 - TRBJ1-1 TRBD1
CASSSVENTGELFF TGTGCCAGCAGCTCAGTGGAGAACACCGGGGAGCTGTTTTTT TRBV5-5 - TRBJ2-2 -
CASSQLQGADTQYF TGTGCCAGCAGCCAATTACAGGGTGCAGATACGCAGTATTTT TRBV3-1 - TRBJ2-3 -
CASSFGTLMNTEAFF TGTGCCAGCAGCTTCGGGACATTGATGAACACTGAAGCTTTCTTT TRBV5-4 - TRBJ1-1 -
CAWSVSAGQETQYF TGTGCCTGGAGTGTATCGGCGGGGCAAGAGACCCAGTACTTC TRBV30 - TRBJ2-5 -
CASSSSGTPHGYTF TGCGCCAGCAGCTCGTCTGGGACGCCCCATGGCTACACCTTC TRBV5-1 - TRBJ1-2 -
CASSLGSSNTEAFF TGTGCCAGCAGTTTAGGGTCCTCGAACACTGAAGCTTTCTTT TRBV12-3/TRBV12-4 - TRBJ1-1 -
CATSDLCRGFTQPQHF TGTGCCACCAGTGATTTGTGCAGGGGTTTTACTCAGCCCCAGCATTTT TRBV24-1 - TRBJ1-5 -
CATSRAKLAFF TGTGCCACCAGCAGGGCAAAGCTAGCTTTCTTT TRBV15 - TRBJ1-1 -
CASTIGVGGLIF TGTGCCAGCACTATTGGTGTTGGGGGTTTGATCTTT TRBV27 - TRBJ1-1 -
CASTSSGDTGELFF TGTGCCAGCACCAGTTCGGGGGACACCGGGGAGCTGTTTTTT TRBV2 - TRBJ2-2 -
CASSLAPEEYEQYF TGTGCCAGTAGTCTTGCCCCGGAGGAGTACGAGCAGTACTTC TRBV19 - TRBJ2-7 -
CSVDKGTVKYNEQFF TGCAGCGTGGATAAAGGGACAGTGAAGTACAATGAGCAGTTCTTC TRBV29-1 - TRBJ2-1 TRBD1
CASSAHPDRGTYEQYF TGTGCCAGTAGTGCACATCCGGACAGGGGCACCTACGAGCAGTACTTC TRBV19 once TRBJ2-7 TRBD1
CASSVTDTDTQYF TGTGCCAGCAGTGTCACAGACACAGATACGCAGTATTTT TRBV25-1 - TRBJ2-3 -
CAWADSFPGELFF TGTGCCTGGGCGGACAGTTTCCCCGGGGAGCTGTTTTTT TRBV30 - TRBJ2-2 -
CASSFSGILGTEAFF TGTGCCAGCAGCTTTTCCGGCATTCTGGGCACTGAAGCTTTCTTT TRBV7-2 - TRBJ1-1 -
CASSFWETGVNTEAFF TGTGCCAGCAGCTTTTGGGAGACAGGGGTGAACACTGAAGCTTTCTTT TRBV7-8 - TRBJ1-1 TRBD1
CASSYGANEQFF TGTGCCAGCAGTTACGGGGCGAATGAGCAGTTCTTC TRBV6-5 few TRBJ2-1 -
CASSEAGGSYNEQFF TGTGCCAGCAGTGAAGCGGGGGGCTCCTACAATGAGCAGTTCTTC TRBV6-4 - TRBJ2-1 TRBD2
CSFWLYVKGRETQYF TGCAGCTTTTGGTTATATGTAAAGGGGCGGGAGACCCAGTACTTC TRBV29-1 - TRBJ2-5 -
CSARDLQGSGNTIYF TGCAGTGCTAGAGACTTACAGGGCTCTGGAAACACCATATATTTT TRBV20-1 - TRBJ1-3 -
CASSWGTGNTEAFF TGTGCCAGCAGCTGGGGGACAGGGAACACTGAAGCTTTCTTT TRBV5-6 - TRBJ1-1 TRBD1
CASSHLPGAEQETQYF TGTGCCAGCAGCCATTTACCGGGAGCAGAACAAGAGACCCAGTACTTC TRBV3-1 - TRBJ2-5 -
CASSVGPYGYTF TGTGCCAGCAGTGTCGGGCCTTATGGCTACACCTTC TRBV12-3/TRBV12-4 - TRBJ1-2 -
CASSSLWGSYEQYF TGTGCCAGCAGCTCCCTTTGGGGCTCCTACGAGCAGTACTTC TRBV6-5 - TRBJ2-7 -
CASSDSPEGQYF TGTGCCAGCAGTGACTCGCCGGAGGGGCAGTACTTC TRBV6-4 - TRBJ2-7 -
CASSQPGQGIYEQYF TGTGCCAGCAGCCAGCCGGGACAGGGCATTTACGAGCAGTACTTC TRBV3-1 - TRBJ2-7 TRBD1
CASSFGTALNYGYTF TGTGCCAGCAGCTTCGGGACAGCTTTAAACTATGGCTACACCTTC TRBV5-6 - TRBJ1-2 TRBD1
CSVTLDGHGYTF TGCAGCGTTACCTTGGACGGCCATGGCTACACCTTC TRBV29-1 - TRBJ1-2 -